The 17 T cell receptor beta chains given below trace back to one sample, sequenced in a study of blood T cell repertoires in COVID-19. Using immunoSEQ multiplex PCR, the repertoire was profiled, and TCRdb retains in-frame clones only, with some absent. Counted here are approximately 76,000 clones, around nine tenths occurring once; the ten biggest clones make up around 8%. Sequencing was done on a sample of peripheral blood. Source of these receptors: a man in his thirties or forties with acute or convalescent COVID-19.

This clone was seen many times. The chain combines TRBV18 with TRBJ2-1, with 11 bases identical to TRBD2. Germline V gene lookup returns CDR1 KGHSH and CDR2 LQKENI. The junction had 3 bases not matched to a gene; V was cut back by 2 bases and J by 6 bases. The CDR3 spans 15 residues. The CDR3 sequence is CASSPGSGRANEQFF. The CDR3 DNA reads TGTGCCAGCTCACCAGGTAGCGGGAGGGCCAATGAGCAGTTCTTC.

The V call is TRBV2, the J call TRBJ2-3, with D possibly being TRBD2 (5 bases). Germline assignment: CDR1 SNHLY and CDR2 FYNNEI. This CDR3 is 13 amino acids long. Trimming took off 7 bases at V and 2 bases at J, with 10 bases between the two ends. CDR3 loop: CASTMRVTDTQYF. The CDR3 nucleotides are TGTGCCAGCACGATGAGGGTCACAGATACGCAGTATTTT. The entire variable domain, with the rest obtained from reference TRBV2 and TRBJ2-3, is as follows: EPEVTQTPSHQVTQMGQEVILRCVPISNHLYFYWYRQILGQKVEFLVSFYNNEISEKSEIFDDQFSVERPDGSNFTLKIRSTKLEDSAMYFCASTMRVTDTQYFGPGTRLTVL.

The chain couples TRBV5-5 to TRBJ2-3, with no clear D. CDR3 size: 12 residues. With 4 bases removed from V and 6 bases from J, the gap between germline ends came to 9 bases. CDR1 SGHKS and CDR2 YYEKEE come from the germline V gene (reference sequence). The CDR3 sequence is CASSPRWDTQYF. CDR3 bases: TGTGCCAGCAGCCCCCGGTGGGATACGCAGTATTTT.

The chain uses TRBV27 and TRBJ2-7; 10 bases agree with TRBD1. The CDR3 sequence is 15 residues long. Looked up from germline, CDR1 is MNHEY and CDR2 is SMNVEV (reference sequence). Trimming at V came to 1 base and at J to 3 bases, leaving 3 bases not matched to a gene. CDR3 DNA sequence: TGTGCCAGCAGTTTATACAGGACAGGGGGCTACGAGCAGTACTTC. Protein: CASSLYRTGGYEQYF.

The V gene is TRBV2, the J gene TRBJ1-4; D is perhaps TRBD1 (6 bases). The CDR3 is 15 amino acids. Germline lookup yields CDR1 SNHLY and CDR2 FYNNEI. The V gene lost 5 bases and the J gene lost 3 bases, with 13 bases spanning the gap. The chain's CDR3 is CASSSNRAANEKLFF. Here the CDR3 DNA reads TGTGCCAGCAGTTCGAACAGGGCTGCTAATGAAAAACTGTTTTTT. Full variable domain (missing parts from reference TRBV2 and TRBJ1-4): EPEVTQTPSHQVTQMGQEVILRCVPISNHLYFYWYRQILGQKVEFLVSFYNNEISEKSEIFDDQFSVERPDGSNFTLKIRSTKLEDSAMYFCASSSNRAANEKLFFGSGTQLSVL.

This sequence joins TRBV19 and TRBJ1-2; 9 nucleotides align to TRBD1. This CDR3 has 15 amino acids. The trim removed 5 bases at V and 7 bases at J, leaving 11 bases unmatched. The germline CDR1 and CDR2 sequences are LNHDA and SQIVND (reference sequence). The CDR3 here is CASSAKQGAISGYTF. CDR3 sequence (DNA): TGTGCCAGTAGTGCGAAACAGGGGGCGATTTCTGGCTACACCTTC.

V is TRBV7-2 and J is TRBJ1-4; no clear D. Germline lookup yields CDR1 SGHTA and CDR2 FQGNSA. The CDR3 is 14 residues long. Trimming shortened V by 5 bases and J by 3 bases, and 10 bases separated the two germline ends. The CDR3 loop reads CASSNFPANEKLFF. The CDR3 nucleotides read TGTGCCAGCAGCAACTTTCCGGCTAATGAAAAACTGTTTTTT.

The chain is built from TRBV11-1 and TRBJ1-4; 7 nucleotides agree with TRBD1. V was clipped by 5 bases and J by 8 bases; unmatched bases: 8. This CDR3 has 14 residues. Germline V gene lookup returns CDR1 SGHAT and CDR2 FQDESV (reference sequence). This chain's CDR3 is CASSLTGFGEKLFF. DNA for the CDR3: TGTGCCAGCAGCCTGACAGGGTTTGGGGAAAAACTGTTTTTT.

The chain is built from TRBV11-2 and TRBJ1-2, with TRBD1 as a possible D gene (5 bases). Trimming shortened V by 6 bases and J by 0 bases, and 23 bases separated the two germline ends. The CDR3 runs to 18 residues. CDR1 and CDR2 from the germline V gene are SGHAT and FQNNGV. CDR3 bases: TGTGCCAGCAGGTCACCAGGGCGGCGGGGCCCTACTAACTATGGCTACACCTTC. This sequence encodes CASRSPGRRGPTNYGYTF.

This clone was detected only a few times. The J gene is TRBJ1-2, the V gene TRBV6-6; D ambiguous. V lost 6 bases and J 4 bases, leaving 30 bases between the germline ends. The CDR3 sequence is 19 residues long. Germline V gene data show CDR1 as MNHNY and CDR2 as SVGAGI (reference sequence). The DNA of the CDR3 is TGTGCCAGCAGCTACGGCTCGGCGAGGGCGTTGGCGGAGGCCTATGGCTACACCTTC. It codes for CASSYGSARALAEAYGYTF.

CDR3 protein: CASSLGTVPSETQYF. The CDR3 nucleotides read TGTGCCAGCAGCCTCGGGACAGTCCCTTCGGAGACCCAGTACTTC. The V call is TRBV7-9, the J call TRBJ2-5, with 7 positions matching TRBD1. CDR1 and CDR2 (germline): SEHNR, FQNEAQ (reference sequence). V lost 5 bases to trimming and J lost 5 bases; unmatched junction nucleotides: 11. CDR3 length equals 15 residues.

This chain joins TRBV19 and TRBJ1-5; TRBD1 matches 8 bases. This CDR3 contains 16 residues. Losses at the gene ends were 6 bases for V and 2 bases for J; bases not matched to a gene: 9. Looked up from germline, CDR1 is LNHDA and CDR2 is SQIVND (reference sequence). The CDR3 sequence is CASSALQGERNQPQHF. The CDR3 DNA reads as TGTGCCAGTAGCGCTCTACAGGGGGAACGCAATCAGCCCCAGCATTTT. Based on the CDR3 plus reference TRBV19 and TRBJ1-5, the full variable domain is DGGITQSPKYLFRKEGQNVTLSCEQNLNHDAMYWYRQDPGQGLRLIYYSQIVNDFQKGDIAEGYSVSREKKESFPLTVTSAQKNPTAFYLCASSALQGERNQPQHFGDGTRLSIL.

The J gene is TRBJ2-2, the V gene TRBV7-2; D is unresolved. The germline gives CDR1 SGHTA, CDR2 FQGNSA. The V end lost 3 bases, the J end lost 7 bases, and 9 bases lay between the germline ends. This CDR3 contains 13 residues. The CDR3 DNA is TGTGCCAGCAGCTTCGATAGAGGCGGGGAGCTGTTTTTT. Residues: CASSFDRGGELFF. Supplemented by reference TRBV7-2 and TRBJ2-2, the full variable domain reads GAGVSQSPSNKVTEKGKDVELRCDPISGHTALYWYRQSLGQGLEFLIYFQGNSAPDKSGLPSDRFSAERTGGSVSTLTIQRTQQEDSAVYLCASSFDRGGELFFGEGSRLTVL.

This clone was observed a single time. J is TRBJ2-1 and V is TRBV24-1; 15 positions match TRBD2. Germline V gives CDR1 KGHDR, CDR2 SFDVKD. J gave up 3 bases and V 2 bases, and 10 bases lay outside the gene matches. The CDR3 sequence is 20 residues long. The CDR3 bases are TGTGCCACCAGTGATTCCCCCGGACTAGCGGGAGGGCCTGTCTACAATGAGCAGTTCTTC. Its protein is CATSDSPGLAGGPVYNEQFF.

The rearrangement uses TRBV12-3 or TRBV12-4 and TRBJ1-5; D gene unclear. Trimming shortened V by 6 bases and J by 3 bases, and 9 bases separated the two germline ends. CDR3 length: 13 residues. CDR3 coding DNA: TGTGCCAGCAGCCCCGACTACAATCAGCCCCAGCATTTT. Amino acid sequence: CASSPDYNQPQHF.

The chain employs TRBV28 and TRBJ1-3; a possible D gene is TRBD1 (6 bases). V lost 7 bases to trimming and J lost 0 bases, with 13 bases between them. The V gene's germline CDR1 is MDHEN and CDR2 SYDVKM. The CDR3 spans 15 residues. The chain's CDR3 is CASKGQPNSGNTIYF. In DNA, the CDR3 is TGTGCCAGCAAAGGACAGCCGAACTCTGGAAACACCATATATTTT.

CDR3 bases: TGTGCCAGTAGTAGCAGGGGTAATGAAAAACTGTTTTTT. Translating it yields CASSSRGNEKLFF. The chain uses TRBV19 and TRBJ1-4, with D maybe TRBD1 (6 bases). V was clipped by 4 bases and J by 4 bases, with 7 bases between them. Germline CDR1 reads LNHDA; CDR2 reads SQIVND (reference sequence). The CDR3 runs to 13 residues.